The rows below give T cell receptor beta chains drawn from one sample of a study of blood T cell repertoires in COVID-19. The table came from immunoSEQ multiplex PCR; TCRdb's copy has only in-frame clones and leaves some out. This table holds 350,000 to 450,000 clones, more than 70% found once. Sequenced: PBMCs or T cells enriched from blood (not recorded which). The receptors were sampled from a man aged 35 to 55 in a cohort exposed to, infected with or recovered from COVID-19 (not recorded which). Both conserved end residues are part of each CDR3. A D gene is named only where the DNA matches it firmly. Some rows mark clone size as missing; the rest say once, few, many or name a class of expanded clone.

length	V	J	D	size	DNA	CDR3
18	TRBV30	TRBJ2-1	TRBD2	-	TGTGCCGGGTCAGGGGGGACTAGCGGGATTACCTCCTACAATGAGCAGTTCTTC	CAGSGGTSGITSYNEQFF
16	TRBV28	TRBJ1-2	TRBD1	few	TGTGCCAGCAGTAGCGGGGGGGACAGGGGGAGGCTCGGCTACACCTTC	CASSSGGDRGRLGYTF
15	TRBV28	TRBJ1-4	-	-	TGTGCCAGCAGTTTAGCAGGGGCAAGTGGGGAAAAACTGTTTTTT	CASSLAGASGEKLFF
17	TRBV25-1	TRBJ2-1	-	-	TGTGCCAGCAGTGAACGGGCCGGGGGATTTGAAGCCAATGAGCAGTTCTTC	CASSERAGGFEANEQFF
13	TRBV2	TRBJ1-1	-	-	TGTGCCAGCAGAGGGGAGGGGGGGACTGAAGCTTTCTTT	CASRGEGGTEAFF
15	TRBV7-9	TRBJ1-6	-	-	TGTGCCAGCAGCCCCCGTTCAGGGGACAATTCACCCCTCCACTTT	CASSPRSGDNSPLHF
12	TRBV19	TRBJ1-2	-	-	TGTGCCAGTAGTTCGTCTAGTTATGGCTACACCTTC	CASSSSSYGYTF
14	TRBV13	TRBJ2-7	-	-	TGTGCCAGCAGCCATCGACCAGGTCACTACGAGCAGTACTTC	CASSHRPGHYEQYF
13	TRBV7-8	TRBJ2-5	-	-	TGTGCCAGCAGCTTAGGCAGGGGAGAGACCCAGTACTTC	CASSLGRGETQYF
16	TRBV10-1	TRBJ2-3	-	-	TGCGCCAGCAGTGAGTCCAGGACAGCAAGAACAGATACGCAGTATTTT	CASSESRTARTDTQYF
15	TRBV2	TRBJ2-1	TRBD2	-	TGTGCCAGCAGGGGACTAGCGGGAGGATACAATGAGCAGTTCTTC	CASRGLAGGYNEQFF
15	TRBV2	TRBJ2-1	TRBD2	-	TGTGCCAGCAGGTTAGCGGGAAGTTCCTACAATGAGCAGTTCTTC	CASRLAGSSYNEQFF
15	TRBV5-1	TRBJ2-1	-	-	TGCGCCAGCAGCTTCCTACCCCTCGCGGACAATGAGCAGTTCTTC	CASSFLPLADNEQFF
16	TRBV19	TRBJ1-2	TRBD1	-	TGTGCCAGTAGTAACCTACCGGGACAGGGTGGCGATGGCTACACCTTC	CASSNLPGQGGDGYTF
15	TRBV7-9	TRBJ2-5	-	-	TGTGCCAGCAGCCCCCAAGGGGCCCTCCAAGAGACCCAGTACTTC	CASSPQGALQETQYF
15	TRBV11-2	TRBJ2-1	-	-	TGTGCCAGCAGCTTTCGGGGGGCGTCCTACAATGAGCAGTTCTTC	CASSFRGASYNEQFF
13	TRBV19	TRBJ1-2	-	-	TGTGCCAGTACCCAACTAGCTAACTATGGCTACACCTTC	CASTQLANYGYTF
16	TRBV5-4	TRBJ1-1	TRBD1	-	TGTGCCAGCAGCTTGCGGCAGGGGGCAGGTGAGACTGAAGCTTTCTTT	CASSLRQGAGETEAFF
17	TRBV10-3	TRBJ2-5	TRBD2	-	TGTGCCATCAGTGGATCGGAAACGGGACTAGCGGGAGAGACCCAGTACTTC	CAISGSETGLAGETQYF
15	TRBV15	TRBJ1-2	-	-	TGTGCCACCGGTTCGAGGGCCATCGGGGACTATGGCTACACCTTC	CATGSRAIGDYGYTF
15	TRBV5-1	TRBJ2-1	TRBD2	-	TGCGCCAGCAGCGATATAGCGGGAATCTACAATGAGCAGTTCTTC	CASSDIAGIYNEQFF
14	TRBV3-1/TRBV3-2	TRBJ1-2	-	-	TGTGCCAGCAGCCTGCACACCAATAACTATGGCTACACCTTC	CASSLHTNNYGYTF
12	TRBV30	TRBJ2-7	-	-	TGTGCCTGGCGGGGGAATTCCTACGAGCAGTACTTC	CAWRGNSYEQYF
11	TRBV30	TRBJ1-1	-	-	TGTGCCTGGAGTGCCCTCGCTGAAGCTTTCTTT	CAWSALAEAFF
11	TRBV10-3	TRBJ1-1	TRBD1	-	TGTGCCATCAGTCAGGGGGAGGTAGCTTTCTTT	CAISQGEVAFF
15	TRBV18	TRBJ2-4	-	-	TGTGCCAGCTCACCACCAGCGGCGACCAAAAACATTCAGTACTTC	CASSPPAATKNIQYF
15	TRBV7-9	TRBJ2-2	TRBD1	once	TGTGCCAGCAGCTTAAGGACAGGGAACACCGGGGAGCTGTTTTTT	CASSLRTGNTGELFF
15	TRBV2	TRBJ1-5	-	-	TGTGCCAGCAGTGGGGGGCAGGGAGAAAATCAGCCCCAGCATTTT	CASSGGQGENQPQHF
13	TRBV5-4	TRBJ2-7	TRBD2	once	TGTGCCAGCGGAGCTAGCGGGAGCTACGAGCAGTACTTC	CASGASGSYEQYF
15	TRBV19	TRBJ2-4	-	-	TGTGCCAGTAGTACCGGGCGGGGGCCCAAAAACATTCAGTACTTC	CASSTGRGPKNIQYF
15	TRBV6-2/TRBV6-3	TRBJ2-7	-	-	TGTGCCAGCAGTTATCCCCCTCTCGGCTCCTACGAGCAGTACTTC	CASSYPPLGSYEQYF
21	TRBV7-8	TRBJ2-1	-	-	TGTGCCAGCAGCTTAGCCCTAGCCTTTATTACAGGGACCTCCTCCTACAATGAGCAGTTCTTC	CASSLALAFITGTSSYNEQFF
19	TRBV28	TRBJ1-3	-	-	TGTGCCAGCAGTAAAACGGGACAAGGCCCACGACCCTCTGGAAACACCATATATTTT	CASSKTGQGPRPSGNTIYF
13	TRBV29-1	TRBJ2-7	TRBD1	-	TGCAGCGCGGTGATCACAGGGGTGAGGGAGCAGTACTTC	CSAVITGVREQYF
19	TRBV19	TRBJ2-1	TRBD2	-	TGTGCCAGTAGTATTAGAGGAATAAGACTAGCGGGTGACTACAATGAGCAGTTCTTC	CASSIRGIRLAGDYNEQFF
14	TRBV7-2	TRBJ2-1	TRBD1	-	TGTGCCAGCAGCTTAGTCGGGACAGTCAATGAGCAGTTCTTC	CASSLVGTVNEQFF
14	TRBV7-9	TRBJ2-7	-	-	TGTGCCAGCAGCTTTAGCGGTTCTTCCTACGAGCAGTACTTC	CASSFSGSSYEQYF
14	TRBV7-3	TRBJ2-3	-	-	TGTGCCAGCAGCCTAGGGGGTTCCGCAGATACGCAGTATTTT	CASSLGGSADTQYF
13	TRBV12-3/TRBV12-4	TRBJ1-5	-	-	TGTGCCAGCAGTCGAGGTGTTAATCAGCCCCAGCATTTT	CASSRGVNQPQHF
12	TRBV29-1	TRBJ1-2	TRBD1	-	TGCAGCGACGAACCCGGGACAGGGGACTACACCTTC	CSDEPGTGDYTF
16	TRBV3-1/TRBV3-2	TRBJ2-7	TRBD2	-	TGTGCCAGCAGCGAAGGGACTAGCGGGAGCTCCTACGAGCAGTACTTC	CASSEGTSGSSYEQYF
20	TRBV6-2/TRBV6-3	TRBJ1-3	TRBD1	-	TGTGCCAGCAGTTACCGACCGGACAGGGCCCACTTGAGCTCTGGAAACACCATATATTTT	CASSYRPDRAHLSSGNTIYF
14	TRBV11-2	TRBJ2-7	-	once	TGTGCCAGCAGCTATGATAGCGGAACCTACGAGCAGTACTTC	CASSYDSGTYEQYF